This T cell receptor (beta chain) was retrieved from a study of T cell repertoires in cytomegalovirus infection. For the study at large: An indication of both CMV infection and matching HLA type came from public TCR beta signatures. Overall study results and limits: Summed public TCR beta family frequency identified CMV carriers bearing the relevant HLA. The study found HLA-C-restricted CMV-specific TCR beta clonotypes dominating the ex vivo response.

With regard to this clonotype: Its cognate antigen is unknown.

With 8 bases removed from V and 1 base from J, the gap between germline ends came to 21 bases. This CDR3 spans 16 amino acids. TCRdb analysed the reads with MiXCR anew, one entry per CDR3 protein. The table lists 200,000 or so distinct CDR3 sequences, 28% of them singletons. Input material: PBMCs. V gene TRBV5-3 combines with J gene TRBJ1-1; D is perhaps TRBD1 (6 bases). TRBV5-3 is placed among ORFs of uncertain function. The receptor was derived from a human donor in good health (CMV status not recorded). Some clones in this sample may be carry-over from other donors' samples. The CDR3 DNA reads as TGTGCCAGCAGCCCCGACAGTGGGGGCGGGAACACTGAAGCTTTCTTT. This translates into CASSPDSGGGNTEAFF.